The subject of this entry is one TCR beta chain. What it binds is not known. Patients with ophthalmopathy all had a Clinical Activity Score of at least 3, a NOSPECS grade of at least 4 and duration under 3 months. The study excluded patients with uncontrolled infection, other autoimmune disease, pregnancy or lactation. This entry comes from a study of T cells in Graves' hyperthyroidism and ophthalmopathy. Notes on the study in general: A model of 13 V-J features distinguished ophthalmopathy from stable hyperthyroidism. Blood also showed most of the thyroid clonotypes that were expanded above 0.001.

From RNA transcripts, TCR beta CDR3 regions were amplified. HTBI primers were employed in a first-round RT-PCR of the TCR CDR3. MiXCR was run by TCRdb on the multiplex PCR reads, yielding one entry per CDR3 protein. The sample includes around 300,000 distinct CDR3 sequences, 15% to 20% of them seen just once. V trimming: 0 bases; J trimming: 4 bases; junction bases outside the gene matches: 8. CDR1 is DFQATT, CDR2 SNEGSKA, per germline (reference sequence). This CDR3 is 16 amino acids long. Material for sequencing was blood. J is TRBJ1-1 and V is TRBV20-1; 10 bases agree with TRBD1. The clonotype comes from a man over 45 with Graves' ophthalmopathy. For the CDR3, the DNA is TGCAGTGCTAGAGAGGCGACAGGGGGCGCGGGCACTGAAGCTTTCTTT. Translating it yields CSAREATGGAGTEAFF.